The 5 T cell receptor beta chains below all came from one sample that was sequenced in a study of blood T cell repertoires in COVID-19. The table came from immunoSEQ multiplex PCR; TCRdb's copy has only in-frame clones and leaves some out. The profile shows 15,000 to 20,000 clones, 81% of them singletons. Source material: peripheral blood. The source is a man aged 35-49 years with active or convalescent COVID-19.

This clone showed up just once. This chain connects TRBV9 to TRBJ2-3; TRBD1 aligns across 9 bases. Trimming cost V 3 bases and J 3 bases; bases outside gene matches: 5. Germline V gene data show CDR1 as SGDLS and CDR2 as YYNGEE. This CDR3 spans 15 amino acids. The CDR3 loop is CASSEQGAGTDTQYF. The CDR3 DNA reads TGTGCCAGCAGCGAACAGGGGGCGGGGACAGATACGCAGTATTTT.

This clone was observed a handful of times. V is TRBV29-1 and J is TRBJ1-5; unclear D gene. From germline, CDR1 is SQVTM and CDR2 ANQGSEA. This CDR3 is 13 amino acids long. V was pared by 5 bases and J by 1 base, with 9 bases between. The CDR3 spells CSVTESSNQPQHF. The CDR3 bases are TGCAGCGTTACAGAGTCCAGCAATCAGCCCCAGCATTTT. The full variable domain, completed using reference TRBV29-1 and TRBJ1-5, is SAVISQKPSRDICQRGTSLTIQCQVDSQVTMMFWYRQQPGQSLTLIATANQGSEATYESGFVIDKFPISRPNLTFSTLTVSNMSPEDSSIYLCSVTESSNQPQHFGDGTRLSIL.

This clone was detected once. V is TRBV2 and J is TRBJ2-1; 10 nucleotides line up with TRBD2. V was pared by 6 bases and J by 2 bases, with 1 base of the junction left unmatched. CDR1 is SNHLY, CDR2 FYNNEI, per germline. The CDR3 has 14 amino acids. CDR3 DNA sequence: TGTGCCAGCAGACTAGCGGGACCCTACAATGAGCAGTTCTTC. It translates to CASRLAGPYNEQFF.

This chain links TRBV4-1 with TRBJ2-5, with 7 bases aligning to TRBD1. This CDR3 has 15 amino acids. Germline lookup yields CDR1 MGHRA and CDR2 YSYEKL. With V trimmed by 0 bases and J by 2 bases, 3 bases remained unmatched. The CDR3 reads CASSQDGTEQETQYF. The CDR3 DNA reads TGCGCCAGCAGCCAAGACGGGACAGAGCAAGAGACCCAGTACTTC.

This chain uses TRBV6-4 with TRBJ2-3, with TRBD2 matching over 11 bases. Germline trimming cut 6 bases from V and 6 bases from J; bases unmatched to any gene: 11. CDR3 length: 16 amino acids. Germline values: CDR1 MRHNA, CDR2 SNTAGT. CDR3 nucleotide sequence: TGTGCCAGCAGCGCGATGGGACTAGCGGCGGGGGATACGCAGTATTTT. Residues: CASSAMGLAAGDTQYF.